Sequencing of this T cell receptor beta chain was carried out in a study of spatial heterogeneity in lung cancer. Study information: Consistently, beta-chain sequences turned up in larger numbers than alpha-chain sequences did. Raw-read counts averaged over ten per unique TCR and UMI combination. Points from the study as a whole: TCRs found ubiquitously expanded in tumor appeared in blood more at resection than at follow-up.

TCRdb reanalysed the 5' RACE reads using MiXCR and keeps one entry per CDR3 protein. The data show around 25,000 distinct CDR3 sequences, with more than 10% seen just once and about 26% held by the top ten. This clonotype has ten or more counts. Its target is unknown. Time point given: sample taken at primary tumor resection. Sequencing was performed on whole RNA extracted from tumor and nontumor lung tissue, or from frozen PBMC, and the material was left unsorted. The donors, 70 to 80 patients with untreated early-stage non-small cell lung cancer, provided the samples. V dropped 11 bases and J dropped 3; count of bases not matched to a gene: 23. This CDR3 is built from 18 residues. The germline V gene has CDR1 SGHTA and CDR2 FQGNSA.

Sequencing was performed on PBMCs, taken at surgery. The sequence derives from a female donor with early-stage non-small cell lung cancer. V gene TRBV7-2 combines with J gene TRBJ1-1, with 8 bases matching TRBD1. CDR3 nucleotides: TGTGCCTCAGACCGGACAGGGAGAAGGGTTAATAGGGACACTGAAGCTTTCTTT. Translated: CASDRTGRRVNRDTEAFF.